This record concerns one TCR beta chain sequence. The sample is drawn from a study of blood T cell repertoires in COVID-19. As for the study in general: Acute-phase and convalescent COVID-19 samples originated in the United States, Italy and Spain. Sources were T cells, B-cell-depleted T cells, or PBMCs; the material itself was cDNA or gDNA.

Authors' processing steps: Researchers report that nucleated cell counts were estimated from reference gene primer amplification. Using immunoSEQ multiplex PCR, the repertoire was profiled, and TCRdb retains in-frame clones only, with some absent. Clone size and V and J calls were adopted from that table, with D and trimming inferred from the DNA. The repertoire holds around 130,000 clones, with more than 80% as singletons. CDR3 length equals 12 residues. The V gene end was trimmed by 8 bases and the J gene end by 6 bases; junction bases not matched to a gene: 1. Per the germline V gene, CDR1 is SGHVS and CDR2 is FQNEAQ.

The source is a man aged 35 to 55 with acute or convalescent COVID-19. Material: peripheral blood. The rearrangement links TRBV7-8 to TRBJ1-2; 12 positions agree with TRBD1. The CDR3 nucleotides read TGTGCCAGCGGGACAGGGGGCGATGGCTACACCTTC. This encodes CASGTGGDGYTF.